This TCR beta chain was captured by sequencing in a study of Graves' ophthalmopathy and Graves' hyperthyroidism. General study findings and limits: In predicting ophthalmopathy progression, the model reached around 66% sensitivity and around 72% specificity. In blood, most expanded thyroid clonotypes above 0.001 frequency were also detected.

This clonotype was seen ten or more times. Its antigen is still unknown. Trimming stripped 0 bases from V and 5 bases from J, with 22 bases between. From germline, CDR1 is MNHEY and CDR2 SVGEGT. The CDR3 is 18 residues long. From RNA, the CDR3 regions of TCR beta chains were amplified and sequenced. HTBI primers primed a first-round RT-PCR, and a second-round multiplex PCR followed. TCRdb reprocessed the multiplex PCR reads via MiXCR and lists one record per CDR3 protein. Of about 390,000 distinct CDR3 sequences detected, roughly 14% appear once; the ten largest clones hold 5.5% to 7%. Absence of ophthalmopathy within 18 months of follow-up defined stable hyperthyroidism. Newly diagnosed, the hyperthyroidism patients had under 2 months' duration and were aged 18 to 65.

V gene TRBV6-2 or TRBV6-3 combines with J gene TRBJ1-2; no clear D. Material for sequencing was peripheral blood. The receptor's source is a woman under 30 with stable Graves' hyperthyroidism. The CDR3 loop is CASSYSLNSRLELYGYTF. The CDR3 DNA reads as TGTGCCAGCAGTTACTCTTTGAACTCCCGACTGGAACTATATGGCTACACCTTC.